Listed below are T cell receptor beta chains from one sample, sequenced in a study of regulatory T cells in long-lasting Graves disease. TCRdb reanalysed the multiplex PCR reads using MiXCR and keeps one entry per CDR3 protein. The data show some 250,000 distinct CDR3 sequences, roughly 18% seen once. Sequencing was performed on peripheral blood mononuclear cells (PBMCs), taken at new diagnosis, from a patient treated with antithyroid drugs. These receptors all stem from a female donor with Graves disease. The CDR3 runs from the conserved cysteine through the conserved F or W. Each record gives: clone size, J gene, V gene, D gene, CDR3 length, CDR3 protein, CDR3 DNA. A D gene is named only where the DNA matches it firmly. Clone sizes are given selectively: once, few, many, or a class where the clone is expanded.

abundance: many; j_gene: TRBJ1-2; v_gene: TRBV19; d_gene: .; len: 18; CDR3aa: CASSIPESPTQSNYGYTF; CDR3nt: TGTGCCAGTAGTATCCCTGAGAGTCCGACACAGTCGAACTATGGCTACACCTTC
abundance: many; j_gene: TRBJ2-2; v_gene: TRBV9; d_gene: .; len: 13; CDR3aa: CASSVGVIGELFF; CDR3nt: TGTGCCAGCAGCGTAGGGGTGATTGGGGAGCTGTTTTTT
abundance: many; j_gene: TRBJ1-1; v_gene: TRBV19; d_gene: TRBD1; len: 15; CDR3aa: CASSTRQGRNTEAFF; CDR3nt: TGTGCCAGCAGTACACGACAGGGGAGGAACACTGAAGCTTTCTTT
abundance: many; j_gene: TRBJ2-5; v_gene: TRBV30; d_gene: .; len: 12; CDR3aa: CAWSNQGETQYF; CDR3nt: TGTGCCTGGAGTAACCAGGGGGAGACCCAGTACTTC
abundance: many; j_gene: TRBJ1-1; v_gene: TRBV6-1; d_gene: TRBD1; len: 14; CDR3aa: CASSGSQGWTEAFF; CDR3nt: TGTGCCAGCAGTGGATCACAGGGGTGGACTGAAGCTTTCTTT
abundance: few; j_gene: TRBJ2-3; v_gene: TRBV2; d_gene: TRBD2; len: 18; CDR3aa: CASRGTSGLNYSTDTQYF; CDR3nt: TGTGCCAGCAGGGGGACTAGCGGGCTAAATTATAGCACAGATACGCAGTATTTT
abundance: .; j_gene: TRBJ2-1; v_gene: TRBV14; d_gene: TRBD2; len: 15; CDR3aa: CASSFLAAPYNEQFF; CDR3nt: TGTGCCAGCAGTTTCCTAGCGGCCCCCTACAATGAGCAGTTCTTC
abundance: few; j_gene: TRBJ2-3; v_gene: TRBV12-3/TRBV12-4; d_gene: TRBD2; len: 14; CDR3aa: CASSRASGADTQYF; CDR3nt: TGTGCCAGCAGTAGGGCTAGCGGGGCAGATACGCAGTATTTT
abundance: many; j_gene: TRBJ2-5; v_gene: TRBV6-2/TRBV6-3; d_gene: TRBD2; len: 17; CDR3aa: CASSYSWNLAAKETQYF; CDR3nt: TGTGCCAGCAGTTACTCTTGGAACCTAGCGGCAAAAGAGACCCAGTACTTC
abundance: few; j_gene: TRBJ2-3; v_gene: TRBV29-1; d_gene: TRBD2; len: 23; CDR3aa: CSVAHPKYLPETSGRAGVDTQYF; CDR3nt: TGCAGCGTTGCACACCCCAAATATCTACCCGAGACTAGCGGGAGGGCCGGGGTAGATACGCAGTATTTT
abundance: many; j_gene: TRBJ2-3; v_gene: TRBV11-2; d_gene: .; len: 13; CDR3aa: CASSFSGQPTQYF; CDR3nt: TGTGCCAGCAGCTTTAGTGGACAGCCTACGCAGTATTTT
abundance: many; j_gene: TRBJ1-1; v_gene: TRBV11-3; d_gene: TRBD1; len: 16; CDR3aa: CASTRRRTGVDTEAFF; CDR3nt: TGTGCCAGCACCCGAAGGCGGACAGGGGTTGACACTGAAGCTTTCTTT
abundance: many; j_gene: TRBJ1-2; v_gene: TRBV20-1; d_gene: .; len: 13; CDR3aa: CSASGGSENSYTF; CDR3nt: TGCAGTGCTAGTGGGGGTTCGGAGAATAGCTACACCTTC
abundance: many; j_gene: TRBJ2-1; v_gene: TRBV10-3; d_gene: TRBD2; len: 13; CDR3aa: CAISDGLAGEQFF; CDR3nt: TGTGCCATCAGCGATGGACTAGCGGGTGAGCAGTTCTTC
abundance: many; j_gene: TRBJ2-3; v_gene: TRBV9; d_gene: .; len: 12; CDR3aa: CASSSIRNTQYF; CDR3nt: TGTGCCAGCAGCTCGATCAGGAATACGCAGTATTTT
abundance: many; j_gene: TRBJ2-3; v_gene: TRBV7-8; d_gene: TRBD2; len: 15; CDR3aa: CASSQSSGATDTQYF; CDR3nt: TGTGCCAGCAGCCAATCTAGCGGAGCCACAGATACGCAGTATTTT
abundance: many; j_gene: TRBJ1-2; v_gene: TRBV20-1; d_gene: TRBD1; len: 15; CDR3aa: CSARSPTGGNYGYTF; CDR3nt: TGCAGTGCTAGATCTCCGACAGGGGGCAACTATGGCTACACCTTC
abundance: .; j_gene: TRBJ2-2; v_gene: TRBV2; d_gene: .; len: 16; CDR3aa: CASSSGQGLNTGELFF; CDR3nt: TGTGCCAGCAGCTCTGGACAGGGACTAAACACCGGGGAGCTGTTTTTT
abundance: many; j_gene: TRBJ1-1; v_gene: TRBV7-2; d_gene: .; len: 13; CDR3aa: CASSFPANTEAFF; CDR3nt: TGTGCCAGCAGCTTCCCGGCGAACACTGAAGCTTTCTTT